This TCR beta chain was captured by sequencing in a study of patients and donors after allogeneic stem cell transplantation. With 5 bases removed from V and 10 bases from J, the gap between germline ends came to 12 bases. Germline V gene data show CDR1 as SGHTA and CDR2 as FQGNSA. There are 13 residues in the CDR3. This clonotype was observed at least ten times. TCRdb reprocessed the RT-PCR reads via MiXCR and lists one record per CDR3 protein. The table has some 880,000 distinct CDR3 sequences, roughly 18% seen once. The specimen sequenced was blood, either unsorted or a sorted T cell fraction (not recorded which). The rearrangement links TRBV7-2 to TRBJ1-6; D call uncertain. The clonotype comes from a human donor who was either an allogeneic HSCT recipient or a stem cell or donor lymphocyte infusion donor (not recorded which). It is not recorded whose cells these are; they may come from a transplant donor. The CDR3 DNA reads TGTGCCAGCAGCCTTACTTTAAGATCACCCCTCCACTTT. It translates to CASSLTLRSPLHF. The variable domain in full, completed from reference TRBV7-2 and TRBJ1-6, reads GAGVSQSPSNKVTEKGKDVELRCDPISGHTALYWYRQSLGQGLEFLIYFQGNSAPDKSGLPSDRFSAERTGGSVSTLTIQRTQQEDSAVYLCASSLTLRSPLHFGNGTRLTVT.